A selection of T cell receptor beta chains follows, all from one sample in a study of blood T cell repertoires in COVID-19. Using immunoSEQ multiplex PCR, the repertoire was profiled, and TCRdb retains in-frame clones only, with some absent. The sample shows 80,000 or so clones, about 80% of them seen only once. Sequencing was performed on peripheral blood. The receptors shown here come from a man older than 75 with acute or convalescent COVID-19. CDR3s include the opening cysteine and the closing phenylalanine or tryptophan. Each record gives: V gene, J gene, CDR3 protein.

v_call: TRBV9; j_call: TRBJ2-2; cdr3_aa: CASSVKPRANTGELFF
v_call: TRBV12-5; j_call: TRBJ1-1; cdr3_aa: CASGLGRPGDTEAFF
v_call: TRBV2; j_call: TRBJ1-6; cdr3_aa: CASSEVGGTSYNSPLHF
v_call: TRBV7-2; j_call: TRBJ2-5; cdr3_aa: CASSPRRGGGETQYF
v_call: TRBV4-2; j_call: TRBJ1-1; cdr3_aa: CASSQEAGTQAFF
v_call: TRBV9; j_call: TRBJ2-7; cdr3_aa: CASSAPGGRSYEQYF
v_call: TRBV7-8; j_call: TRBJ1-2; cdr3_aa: CASSPQGAGYTF
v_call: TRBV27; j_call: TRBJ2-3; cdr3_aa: CASSPSVGRGERDTQYF
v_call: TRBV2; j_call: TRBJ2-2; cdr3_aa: CASSWGGTTGELFF
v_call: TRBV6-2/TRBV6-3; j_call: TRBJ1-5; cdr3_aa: CASSDPTGTASQPQHF
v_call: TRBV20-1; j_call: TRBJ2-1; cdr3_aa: CSASQRFYNEQFF
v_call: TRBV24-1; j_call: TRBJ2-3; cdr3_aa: CATSQTGTDTQYF
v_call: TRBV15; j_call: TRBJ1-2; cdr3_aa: CATSGGTNYGYTF
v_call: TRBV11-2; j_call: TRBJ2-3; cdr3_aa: CASSPRQGADTQYF
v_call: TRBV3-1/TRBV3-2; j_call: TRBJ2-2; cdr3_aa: CASSPAGTGNAGELFF
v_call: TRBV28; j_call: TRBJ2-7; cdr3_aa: CASINGDRVSYEQYF
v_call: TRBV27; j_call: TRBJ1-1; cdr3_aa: CASSHGRNTEAFF
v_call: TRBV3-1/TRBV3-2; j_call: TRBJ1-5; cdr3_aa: CASSQDWRAGGQPQHF
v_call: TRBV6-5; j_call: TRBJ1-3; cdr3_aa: CASKQTGTSGNTIYF
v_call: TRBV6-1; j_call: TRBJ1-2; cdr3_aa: CASSEMGQGNGYTF